These 13 T cell receptor beta chains were sequenced from one sample in a study of sequential checkpoint blockade in melanoma. TCRdb keeps only in-frame clones here, not all; method: immunoSEQ multiplex PCR. This table holds tens of thousands of clones, around nine tenths found once. This sample's treatment: randomized to nivolumab then ipilimumab (arm A) or the reverse (arm B). The source material was CD8+ T cells sorted from blood (inferred from file names), sampled from a patient given nivolumab and ipilimumab in sequence. Source of these receptors: a human donor with melanoma.

The chain recombines TRBV27 with TRBJ1-2, with 8 bases matching TRBD1. The length of the CDR3 is 16 residues. CDR1 and CDR2 (germline): MNHEY, SMNVEV (reference sequence). J gave up 4 bases and V 7 bases, and 14 bases lay outside the gene matches. The CDR3 sequence is CASTPQGQGIFYGYTF. The CDR3 region has the DNA TGTGCCAGCACCCCCCAAGGACAGGGAATTTTCTATGGCTACACCTTC.

The CDR3 loop reads CASSQGRGGRGELFF. In DNA form, the CDR3 reads TGCGCCAGCAGCCAAGGGCGGGGGGGCCGCGGGGAGCTGTTTTTT. V gene TRBV4-3 combines with J gene TRBJ2-2; 9 nucleotides align to TRBD2. After removal of 1 base from V and 7 bases from J, the junction contained 4 bases not matched to a gene. The CDR3 has 15 amino acids. Looked up from germline, CDR1 is LGHNA and CDR2 is YSLEER.

Turning to this clone: One end of the junction varies from germline; a read error may be responsible. The J gene is TRBJ2-1, the V gene TRBV13; maybe TRBD2 (6 bases). Germline-derived CDR1 and CDR2 are PRHDT and FYEKMQ (reference sequence). This CDR3 is 13 amino acids long. CDR3 in amino acids: CASSSQDYDEQFF. The CDR3 DNA is TGTGCCAGCAGCTCCCAGGACTACGATGAGCAGTTCTTC.

The rearrangement links TRBV9 to TRBJ1-2; TRBD1 is a possible D gene (6 bases). CDR3 length: 15 amino acids. Germline assignment: CDR1 SGDLS and CDR2 YYNGEE. V was cut by 4 bases and J by 2 bases, with 15 bases left in between. The CDR3 coding sequence is TGTGCCAGCAGCATGGACCGGACAGAGAACTATGGCTACACCTTC. Protein: CASSMDRTENYGYTF.

The CDR3 spells CASSESGGDYNEQFF. CDR3 nucleotides: TGTGCCAGCAGCGAAAGCGGGGGGGACTACAATGAGCAGTTCTTC. The J gene is TRBJ2-1, the V gene TRBV7-3; 10 positions match TRBD2. Trimming took 5 bases from V and 3 from J; bases not matched to a gene: 4. Germline CDR1 reads SGHTA; CDR2 reads FQGTGA. The CDR3 totals 15 residues.

V is TRBV7-2 and J is TRBJ2-7; D not resolved. The CDR3 loop spans 11 amino acids. Trimming cost V 5 bases and J 3 bases, with 5 bases left between them. The germline CDR1 and CDR2 sequences are SGHTA and FQGNSA. The CDR3 here is CASSLYYEQYV. In DNA, the CDR3 is TGTGCCAGCAGCCTTTACTACGAGCAGTACGTC.

The chain employs TRBV9 and TRBJ1-5; no clear D gene. CDR3 length: 15 residues. The germline CDR1 and CDR2 sequences are SGDLS and YYNGEE. V was pared by 0 bases and J by 4 bases, with 11 bases between. The CDR3 spells CASSVGASQNQPQHF. CDR3 coding DNA: TGTGCCAGCAGCGTAGGGGCTTCCCAGAATCAGCCCCAGCATTTT.

The V and J genes are TRBV2 and TRBJ1-1; 10 nucleotides agree with TRBD1. Germline V lookup: CDR1 SNHLY, CDR2 FYNNEI. V trimming: 4 bases; J trimming: 0 bases; junction bases outside the gene matches: 8. The CDR3 has 17 residues. CDR3 sequence (DNA): TGTGCCAGCAGTGGGGACAGGGGAAGGACCATGAACACTGAAGCTTTCTTT. This sequence encodes CASSGDRGRTMNTEAFF.

This clone turned up a few times. The V call is TRBV19, the J call TRBJ1-5; D ambiguous. V was pared by 5 bases and J by 1 base, with 6 bases between. The CDR3 consists of 13 residues. Per the germline V gene, CDR1 is LNHDA and CDR2 is SQIVND (reference sequence). The CDR3 protein is CASSWPSNQPQHF. In nucleotides, the CDR3 is TGTGCCAGTAGTTGGCCAAGCAATCAGCCCCAGCATTTT.

The chain couples TRBV9 to TRBJ1-2, with D unresolved. Germline CDR1 SGDLS, CDR2 YYNGEE. The CDR3 is 16 residues long. V lost 2 bases, J lost 4 bases, and 18 bases lay in between. CDR3 in amino acids: CASSVESGQWLYGYTF. CDR3 in DNA: TGTGCCAGCAGCGTCGAGAGTGGGCAGTGGCTCTATGGCTACACCTTC.

The rearrangement joins TRBV29-1 to TRBJ2-2, with 11 nucleotides matching TRBD1. V lost 2 bases and J lost 1; bases outside the gene matches: 6. There are 17 residues in the CDR3. The germline gives CDR1 SQVTM, CDR2 ANQGSEA. DNA of the CDR3: TGCAGCGTTGAATTAGGGACAGGGGGGGTGAACACCGGGGAGCTGTTTTTT. Its translation is CSVELGTGGVNTGELFF.

This clone was observed a handful of times. The rearrangement uses TRBV6-6 and TRBJ1-2; D may be TRBD1 (6 bases). V was cut by 5 bases and J by 5 bases, with 15 bases left in between. CDR1 is MNHNY and CDR2 is SVGAGI in the germline V gene (reference sequence). The CDR3 has 14 residues. This CDR3 is CASSTQGGGYGYTF. The CDR3 DNA reads TGTGCCAGCAGTACCCAAGGGGGTGGTTATGGCTACACCTTC.

The chain has TRBV5-5 and TRBJ2-2; 7 bases match TRBD2. The CDR3 extends over 17 amino acids. Germline V gene sequence: CDR1 SGHKS, CDR2 YYEKEE (reference sequence). V lost 4 bases, J lost 0 bases, and 9 bases stayed unmatched. The DNA of the CDR3 is TGTGCCAGCAGCCCACGTAGGGCGGGAGCGAACACCGGGGAGCTGTTTTTT. Amino acid sequence: CASSPRRAGANTGELFF.